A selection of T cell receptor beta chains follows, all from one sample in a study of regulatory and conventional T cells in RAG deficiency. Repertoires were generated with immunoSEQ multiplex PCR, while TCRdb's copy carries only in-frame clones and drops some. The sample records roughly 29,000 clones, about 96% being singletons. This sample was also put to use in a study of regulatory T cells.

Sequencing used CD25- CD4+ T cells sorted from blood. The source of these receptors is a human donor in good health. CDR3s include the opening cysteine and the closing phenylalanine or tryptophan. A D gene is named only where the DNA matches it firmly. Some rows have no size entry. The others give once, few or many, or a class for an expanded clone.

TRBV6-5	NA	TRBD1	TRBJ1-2	TGTGCCAGCAGTTTCCGGGACAGGGGTTTCTATGGCTACACCTTC	CASSFRDRGFYGYTF
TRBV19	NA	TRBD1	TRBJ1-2	TGTGCCAGTAGTCCCCGGGACAGGGGGCGAATTCCAACTGTGAGGGGCTACACCTTC	CASSPRDRGRIPTVRGYTF
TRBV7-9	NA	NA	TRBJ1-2	TGTGCCAGCAGCTTAATGGCGGTTCCTGGCTACACCTTC	CASSLMAVPGYTF
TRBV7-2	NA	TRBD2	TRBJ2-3	TGTGCCAGCAGCTCCGGACTAGCGGGGGCCCACAGAGATACGCAGTATTTT	CASSSGLAGAHRDTQYF
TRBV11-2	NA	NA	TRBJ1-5	TGTGCCAGCAGCTTAGTATCCGATCAGCCCCAGCATTTT	CASSLVSDQPQHF
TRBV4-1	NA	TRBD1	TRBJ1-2	TGCGCCAGCAGCCAAGAGTGGGACAGACAGGGTAGTCTCTATGGCTACACCTTC	CASSQEWDRQGSLYGYTF
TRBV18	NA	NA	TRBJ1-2	TGTGCCAGCTCACCGGATCGGAGATTGACCTTC	CASSPDRRLTF
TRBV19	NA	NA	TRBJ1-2	TGTGCCAGTAGTATCCAGGTAGACGACTATGGCTACACCTTC	CASSIQVDDYGYTF
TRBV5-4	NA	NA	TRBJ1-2	TGTGCCAGCAGCTTGGAAGGGGTCACGACCCTGGGCTACACCTTC	CASSLEGVTTLGYTF
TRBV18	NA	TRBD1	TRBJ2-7	TGTGCCAGCTCCCCTAATGGACAGGGGGCGTGGGAGCAGTACTTC	CASSPNGQGAWEQYF
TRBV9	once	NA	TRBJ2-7	TGTGCCAGCAGCGGAACCCCCGAGCAGGCCCAGTACTTC	CASSGTPEQAQYF
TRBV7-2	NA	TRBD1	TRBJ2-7	TGTGCCAGCAGCTTAGTGGGTCAGGGGGCCTACGAGCAGTACTTC	CASSLVGQGAYEQYF
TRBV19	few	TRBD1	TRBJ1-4	TGTGCCAGTAGTTACAGGGGGTTGACTAATGAAAAACTGTTTTTT	CASSYRGLTNEKLFF
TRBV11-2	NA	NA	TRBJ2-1	TGTGCCAGCAGCGACAGCGCTAGAATCAGTGAGCAGTTCTTC	CASSDSARISEQFF
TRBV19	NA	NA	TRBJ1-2	TGTGCCAGTACCATATCGCCCGGGGGGGCCGGGTATGGCTACACCTTC	CASTISPGGAGYGYTF
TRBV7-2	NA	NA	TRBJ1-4	TGTGCCAGCAGCCCGGGAAGGTCTAATGAAAAACTGTTTTTT	CASSPGRSNEKLFF
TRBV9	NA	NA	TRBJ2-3	TGTGCCAGCAGCGTAGGTGGGCCAGATACGCAGTATTTT	CASSVGGPDTQYF
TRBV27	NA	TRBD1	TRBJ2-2	TGTGCCAGCAGTTCGACAGGGACCGGGGAGCTGTTTTTT	CASSSTGTGELFF
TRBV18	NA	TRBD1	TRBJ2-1	TGTGCCAGCTCACCTGACAGGGGCTCCAATGAGCAGTTCTTC	CASSPDRGSNEQFF
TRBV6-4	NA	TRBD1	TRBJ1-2	TGTGCCAGCAGCCACGACAGGGAGCTCTATGGCTACACCTTC	CASSHDRELYGYTF
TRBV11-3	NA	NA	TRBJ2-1	TGTGCCAGCAGCCCCCCCGGACTTGATAGTGAGCAGTTCTTC	CASSPPGLDSEQFF
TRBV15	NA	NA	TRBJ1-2	TGTGCCACCAGCAGAGATCGGGGTGGGGTTAACTATGGCTACACCTTC	CATSRDRGGVNYGYTF
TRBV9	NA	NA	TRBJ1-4	TGTGCCAGCAGCGAAACTATGTCCGGGGAACTGTTTTTT	CASSETMSGELFF
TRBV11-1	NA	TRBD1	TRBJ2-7	TGTGCCAGCAGCTCCCACGGGACAGCTGGGTACGAGCAGTACTTC	CASSSHGTAGYEQYF
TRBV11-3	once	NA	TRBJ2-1	TGTGCCAGCAGCTTAGGACTGCGCGAGCAGTTCTTC	CASSLGLREQFF
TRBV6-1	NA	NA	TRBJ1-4	TGTGCCAGCAGTGAAGGCAGGGTGAGGGAAAAACTGTTTTTT	CASSEGRVREKLFF
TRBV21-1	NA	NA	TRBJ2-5	TGTGCCAGCAGCAAACCCCGTGAACGGGGAAGCGGGGCCCAGTACTTC	CASSKPRERGSGAQYF
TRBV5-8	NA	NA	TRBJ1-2	TGTGCCAGCAGCTTGATAGGAGGGAGCGGTAACTATGGCTACACCTTC	CASSLIGGSGNYGYTF
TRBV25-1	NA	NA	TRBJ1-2	TGTGCCAGCAGTGAATACGGGACAAGGTTGATCGGCTACACCTTC	CASSEYGTRLIGYTF
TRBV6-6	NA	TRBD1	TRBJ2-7	TGTGCCAGCAATTTAGGGACAGGGGGCCTGGTCGAGCAGTACTTC	CASNLGTGGLVEQYF
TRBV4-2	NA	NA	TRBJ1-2	TGTGCCAGCAGCCAAGAAGGACAGTGGGGGTATGGCTACACCTTC	CASSQEGQWGYGYTF
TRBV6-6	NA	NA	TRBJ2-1	TGTGCCAGCAGCGAGGATGGGTTCTCCTACAATGAGCAGTTCTTC	CASSEDGFSYNEQFF
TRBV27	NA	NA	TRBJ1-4	TGTGCCAGTTCCCGGGGGACTACTAATGAAAAACTGTTTTTT	CASSRGTTNEKLFF
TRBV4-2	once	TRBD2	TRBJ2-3	TGTGCCAGCAGCCACAAGCTGGGGGGGGGTTCCACAGATACGCAGTATTTT	CASSHKLGGGSTDTQYF
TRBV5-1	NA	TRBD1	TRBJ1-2	TGCGCCAGCAGCTTTCGAACAGGGGACCTCAACTATGGCTACACCTTC	CASSFRTGDLNYGYTF
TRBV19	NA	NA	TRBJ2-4	TGTGCCAGTAGTATACTCGGGCAGGGGAGATCCAAAAACATTCAGTACTTC	CASSILGQGRSKNIQYF
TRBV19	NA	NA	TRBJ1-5	TGTGCCAGTAGTATAGATCTGGCGGGGTTTGATGAGAGGAGCAATCAGCCCCAGCATTTT	CASSIDLAGFDERSNQPQHF
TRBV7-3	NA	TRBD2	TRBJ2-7	TGTGCCAGCAGCCGTCAAGCGGGGCACGAGCAGTACTTC	CASSRQAGHEQYF
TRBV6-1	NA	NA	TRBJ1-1	TGTGCCAGCAGGATAATGATGACACCGAACACTGAAGCTTTCTTT	CASRIMMTPNTEAFF
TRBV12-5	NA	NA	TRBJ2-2	TGTGCTAGTGGTTTGGGTGTAGGCCAGGGGAACACCGGGGAGCTGTTTTTT	CASGLGVGQGNTGELFF
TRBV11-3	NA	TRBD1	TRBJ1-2	TGTGCCAGCAGCTTAGATGTCCAGGGGGCGGAGGGCTACACCTTC	CASSLDVQGAEGYTF
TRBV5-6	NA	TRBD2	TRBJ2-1	TGTGCCAGCAGCCTCCGGACTAGCGGTTGGGCCTACAATGAGCAGTTCTTC	CASSLRTSGWAYNEQFF
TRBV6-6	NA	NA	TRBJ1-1	TGTGCCAGCAGTTCCAGGGTTACTGAAGCTTTCTTT	CASSSRVTEAFF
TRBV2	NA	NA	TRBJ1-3	TGTGCCAGCAGGCAGGGTAGTACTGGAAACACCATATATTTT	CASRQGSTGNTIYF